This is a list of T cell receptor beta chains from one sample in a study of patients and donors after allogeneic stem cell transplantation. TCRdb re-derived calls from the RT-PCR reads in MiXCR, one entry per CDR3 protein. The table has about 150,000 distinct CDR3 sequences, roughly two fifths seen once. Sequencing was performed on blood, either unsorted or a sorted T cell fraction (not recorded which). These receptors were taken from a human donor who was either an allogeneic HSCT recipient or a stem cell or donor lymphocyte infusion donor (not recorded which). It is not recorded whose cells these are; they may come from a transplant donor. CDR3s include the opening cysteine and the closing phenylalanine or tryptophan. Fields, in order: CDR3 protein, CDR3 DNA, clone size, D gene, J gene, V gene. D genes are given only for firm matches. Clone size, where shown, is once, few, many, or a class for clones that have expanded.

cdr3_aa: CASSFTGTSGYNEQFF
cdr3_nt: TGTGCCAGCAGCTTCACCGGGACTAGCGGCTACAATGAGCAGTTCTTC
clone_size: few
d_call: TRBD2
j_call: TRBJ2-1
v_call: TRBV7-2

cdr3_aa: CASSFSTAFF
cdr3_nt: TGTGCCAGCAGTTTCAGTACAGCTTTCTTT
clone_size: many
d_call: -
j_call: TRBJ1-1
v_call: TRBV12-3/TRBV12-4

cdr3_aa: CASSLAGQGGQPQHF
cdr3_nt: TGTGCCAGCAGTTTAGCGGGACAGGGAGGTCAGCCCCAGCATTTT
clone_size: -
d_call: TRBD1
j_call: TRBJ1-5
v_call: TRBV12-3/TRBV12-4

cdr3_aa: CASTEATELYNSPLHF
cdr3_nt: TGTGCCAGCACCGAGGCCACAGAGCTCTATAATTCACCCCTCCACTTT
clone_size: few
d_call: -
j_call: TRBJ1-6
v_call: TRBV12-3/TRBV12-4

cdr3_aa: CASGLVQAGGYTF
cdr3_nt: TGTGCTAGTGGTTTGGTACAGGCAGGTGGCTACACCTTC
clone_size: -
d_call: -
j_call: TRBJ1-2
v_call: TRBV12-5

cdr3_aa: CASSGGQWSSYNSPLHF
cdr3_nt: TGTGCCAGCAGCGGTGGACAGTGGAGCTCCTATAATTCACCCCTCCACTTT
clone_size: -
d_call: -
j_call: TRBJ1-6
v_call: TRBV9

cdr3_aa: CAISDPPGELFF
cdr3_nt: TGTGCCATCAGTGACCCCCCCGGGGAGCTGTTTTTT
clone_size: few
d_call: -
j_call: TRBJ2-2
v_call: TRBV10-3

cdr3_aa: CASSQGFGQGENQPQHF
cdr3_nt: TGCGCCAGCAGCCAAGGTTTTGGACAGGGAGAGAATCAGCCCCAGCATTTT
clone_size: few
d_call: TRBD1
j_call: TRBJ1-5
v_call: TRBV4-3

cdr3_aa: CASSRRGDYNEQFF
cdr3_nt: TGTGCCAGCAGCCGCAGGGGCGACTACAATGAGCAGTTCTTC
clone_size: once
d_call: -
j_call: TRBJ2-1
v_call: TRBV9

cdr3_aa: CASTWDRDQPQHF
cdr3_nt: TGTGCCAGCACCTGGGACAGGGATCAGCCCCAGCATTTT
clone_size: -
d_call: TRBD1
j_call: TRBJ1-5
v_call: TRBV12-3/TRBV12-4

cdr3_aa: CASGRTGELFF
cdr3_nt: TGTGCCAGCGGGCGCACCGGGGAGCTGTTTTTT
clone_size: -
d_call: -
j_call: TRBJ2-2
v_call: TRBV6-5

cdr3_aa: CATSDWRGGGANVLTF
cdr3_nt: TGTGCCACCAGTGATTGGAGGGGCGGAGGGGCCAACGTCCTGACTTTC
clone_size: few
d_call: -
j_call: TRBJ2-6
v_call: TRBV24-1

cdr3_aa: CASSVSSRGARETQYF
cdr3_nt: TGCGCCAGCAGCGTCTCTAGCAGGGGGGCCCGGGAGACCCAGTACTTC
clone_size: once
d_call: -
j_call: TRBJ2-5
v_call: TRBV5-1

cdr3_aa: CASSPWDRQYF
cdr3_nt: TGTGCCAGCAGTCCGTGGGACCGCCAGTATTTT
clone_size: once
d_call: -
j_call: TRBJ2-3
v_call: TRBV12-3/TRBV12-4

cdr3_aa: CAISRQSNTGELFF
cdr3_nt: TGTGCCATCAGCCGACAGTCGAACACCGGGGAGCTGTTTTTT
clone_size: -
d_call: -
j_call: TRBJ2-2
v_call: TRBV10-3

cdr3_aa: CASSPPAGELFF
cdr3_nt: TGTGCCAGCAGCCCCCCAGCCGGGGAGCTGTTTTTT
clone_size: -
d_call: -
j_call: TRBJ2-2
v_call: TRBV9

cdr3_aa: CASSYSNPRSSYNSPLHF
cdr3_nt: TGTGCCAGCAGTTACTCGAATCCACGGAGCTCCTATAATTCACCCCTCCACTTT
clone_size: few
d_call: -
j_call: TRBJ1-6
v_call: TRBV6-5